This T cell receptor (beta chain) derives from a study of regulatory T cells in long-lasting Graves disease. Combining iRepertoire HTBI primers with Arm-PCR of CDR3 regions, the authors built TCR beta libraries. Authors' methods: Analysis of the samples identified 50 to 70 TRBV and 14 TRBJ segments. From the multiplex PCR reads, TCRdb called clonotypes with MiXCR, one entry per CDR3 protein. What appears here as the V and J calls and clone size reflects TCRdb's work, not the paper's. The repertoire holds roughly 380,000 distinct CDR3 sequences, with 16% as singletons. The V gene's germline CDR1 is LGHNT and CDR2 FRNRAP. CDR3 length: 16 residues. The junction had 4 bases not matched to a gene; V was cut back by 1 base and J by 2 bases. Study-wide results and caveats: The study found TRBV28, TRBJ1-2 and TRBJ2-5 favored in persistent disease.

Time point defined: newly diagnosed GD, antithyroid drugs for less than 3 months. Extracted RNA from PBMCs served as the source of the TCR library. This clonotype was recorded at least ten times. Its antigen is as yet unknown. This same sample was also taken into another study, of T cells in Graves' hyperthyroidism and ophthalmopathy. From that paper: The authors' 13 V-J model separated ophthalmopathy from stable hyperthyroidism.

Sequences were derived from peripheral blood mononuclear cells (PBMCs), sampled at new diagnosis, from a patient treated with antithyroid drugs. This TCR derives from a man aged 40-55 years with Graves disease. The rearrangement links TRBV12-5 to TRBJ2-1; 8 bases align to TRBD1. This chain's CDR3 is CASGLGSRGPYNEQFF. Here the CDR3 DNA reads TGTGCTAGTGGTTTGGGAAGCAGGGGGCCCTACAATGAGCAGTTCTTC.